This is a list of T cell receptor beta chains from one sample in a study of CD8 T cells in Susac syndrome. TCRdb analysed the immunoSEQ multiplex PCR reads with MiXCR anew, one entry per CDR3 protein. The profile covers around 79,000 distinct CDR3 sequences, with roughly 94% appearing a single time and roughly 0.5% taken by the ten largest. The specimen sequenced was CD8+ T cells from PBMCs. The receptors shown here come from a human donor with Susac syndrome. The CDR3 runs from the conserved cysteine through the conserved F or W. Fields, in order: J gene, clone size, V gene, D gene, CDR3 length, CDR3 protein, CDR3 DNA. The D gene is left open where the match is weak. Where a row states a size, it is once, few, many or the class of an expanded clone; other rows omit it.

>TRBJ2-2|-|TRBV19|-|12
CASWTDTGELFF
TGTGCCAGTTGGACAGACACCGGGGAGCTGTTTTTT
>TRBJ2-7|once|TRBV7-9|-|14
CASSLGETFYEQYF
TGTGCCAGCAGCTTAGGGGAAACGTTCTACGAGCAGTACTTC
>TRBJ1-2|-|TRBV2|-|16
CASSEWPGTVNYGYTF
TGTGCCAGCAGTGAGTGGCCGGGCACCGTCAACTATGGCTACACCTTC
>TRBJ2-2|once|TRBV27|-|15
CASSRRGTFTGELFF
TGTGCCAGCAGCAGGCGGGGGACATTCACCGGGGAGCTGTTTTTT
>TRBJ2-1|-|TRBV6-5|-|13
CASSYSQQNEQFF
TGTGCCAGCAGTTACTCCCAGCAGAATGAGCAGTTCTTC
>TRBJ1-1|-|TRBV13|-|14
CASSSDGMNTEAFF
TGTGCCAGCAGCTCCGACGGGATGAACACTGAAGCTTTCTTT
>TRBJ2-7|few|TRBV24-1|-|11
CATSGGHEQYF
TGTGCCACCAGTGGTGGCCACGAGCAGTACTTC
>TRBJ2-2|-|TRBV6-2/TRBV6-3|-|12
CALSHGTGELFF
TGTGCCCTCAGTCACGGGACAGGGGAGCTGTTTTTT
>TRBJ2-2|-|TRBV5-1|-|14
CASSGKIHTGELFF
TGCGCCAGCAGCGGAAAGATTCACACCGGGGAGCTGTTTTTT
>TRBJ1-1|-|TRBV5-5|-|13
CASSSTANTEAFF
TGTGCCAGCAGCTCGACAGCCAACACTGAAGCTTTCTTT
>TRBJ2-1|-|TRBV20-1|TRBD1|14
CSARVRGIYNEQFF
TGCAGTGCTAGAGTCAGGGGGATTTACAATGAGCAGTTCTTC
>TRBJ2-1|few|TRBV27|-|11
CASRGGPEQFF
TGTGCCAGTAGGGGGGGGCCTGAGCAGTTCTTC
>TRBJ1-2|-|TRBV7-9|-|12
CASSFSTDGYTF
TGTGCCAGCAGCTTTTCAACAGATGGCTACACCTTC
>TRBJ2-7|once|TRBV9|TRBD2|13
CASSAGTSGIAYF
TGTGCCAGCAGCGCAGGGACTAGCGGGATAGCGTACTTC
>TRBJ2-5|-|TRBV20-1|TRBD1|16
CSARDLRGIVKETQYF
TGCAGTGCTAGAGATCTCAGGGGGATAGTTAAAGAGACCCAGTACTTC
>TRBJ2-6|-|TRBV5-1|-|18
CASSKSPGPFSGANVLTF
TGCGCCAGCAGCAAATCCCCGGGACCGTTCTCTGGGGCCAACGTCCTGACTTTC
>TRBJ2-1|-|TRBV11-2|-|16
CASSLGGGVSYNEQFF
TGTGCCAGCAGCTTAGGCGGCGGAGTTAGCTACAATGAGCAGTTCTTC
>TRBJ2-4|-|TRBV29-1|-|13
CSVRGGAKNIQYF
TGCAGCGTTCGAGGGGGTGCCAAAAACATTCAGTACTTC
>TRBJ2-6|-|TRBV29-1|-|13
CSVYRAGANVLTF
TGCAGCGTTTACCGGGCTGGGGCCAACGTCCTGACTTTC
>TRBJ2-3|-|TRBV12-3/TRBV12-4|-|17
CASSFKGGGAEADTQYF
TGTGCCAGCAGTTTCAAAGGTGGGGGGGCCGAAGCAGATACGCAGTATTTT
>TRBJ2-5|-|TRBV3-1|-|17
CASSQDLSKGGEETQYF
TGTGCCAGCAGCCAAGATCTCTCTAAGGGGGGGGAGGAGACCCAGTACTTC
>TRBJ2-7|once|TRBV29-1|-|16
CSVDGVLDRDSYEQYF
TGCAGCGTTGACGGAGTCCTGGACCGTGACAGCTACGAGCAGTACTTC
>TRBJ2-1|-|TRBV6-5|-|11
CASSHAGGQFF
TGTGCCAGCAGCCACGCCGGAGGGCAGTTCTTC
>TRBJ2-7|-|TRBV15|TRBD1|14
CATSRGGTGYEQYF
TGTGCCACCAGCAGAGGTGGGACAGGCTACGAGCAGTACTTC
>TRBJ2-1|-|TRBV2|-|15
CASSEAGSSYNEQFF
TGTGCCAGCAGTGAAGCGGGGAGCTCCTACAATGAGCAGTTCTTC
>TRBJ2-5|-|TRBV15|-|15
CATSRSRQVQETQYF
TGTGCCACCAGCAGATCACGACAGGTACAAGAGACCCAGTACTTC
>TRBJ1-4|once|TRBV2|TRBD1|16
CASSERGTERNEKLFF
TGTGCCAGCAGTGAACGGGGGACAGAAAGGAATGAAAAACTGTTTTTT
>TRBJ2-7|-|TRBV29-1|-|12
CSVGLSSYEQYF
TGCAGCGTAGGACTGAGCTCCTACGAGCAGTACTTC
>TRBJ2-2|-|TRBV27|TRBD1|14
CASSLGQGPGELFF
TGTGCCAGCAGTCTAGGACAGGGCCCCGGGGAGCTGTTTTTT
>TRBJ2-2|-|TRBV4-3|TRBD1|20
CASSQDTGQGFRADTGELFF
TGCGCCAGCAGCCAAGATACAGGACAGGGATTCCGGGCGGACACCGGGGAGCTGTTTTTT
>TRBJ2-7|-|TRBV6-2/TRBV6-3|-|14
CASTVQGRHYEQYF
TGTGCCAGCACTGTACAGGGGAGGCACTACGAGCAGTACTTC
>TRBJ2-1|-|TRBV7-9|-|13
CASSLALGPEQFF
TGTGCCAGCAGCTTAGCTCTAGGCCCTGAGCAGTTCTTC
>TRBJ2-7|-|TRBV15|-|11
CATSLGYEQYF
TGTGCCACCAGTCTAGGGTATGAGCAGTACTTC
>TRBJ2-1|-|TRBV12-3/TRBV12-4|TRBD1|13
CASRPTGVDEQFF
TGTGCCAGCAGGCCGACAGGGGTGGATGAGCAGTTCTTC
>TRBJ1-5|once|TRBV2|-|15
CASSDRGESNQPQHF
TGTGCCAGCAGTGACCGGGGTGAGAGCAATCAGCCCCAGCATTTT
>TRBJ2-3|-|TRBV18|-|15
CASSPSRAGTDTQYF
TGTGCCAGCTCACCCTCTCGCGCTGGCACAGATACGCAGTATTTT
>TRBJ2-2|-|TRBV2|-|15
CASSDPRTITGELFF
TGTGCCAGCAGTGATCCCAGGACTATCACCGGGGAGCTGTTTTTT
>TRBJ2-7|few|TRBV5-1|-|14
CASSLGGGRYEQYF
TGCGCCAGCAGCTTAGGAGGGGGAAGGTACGAGCAGTACTTC
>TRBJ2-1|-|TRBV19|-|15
CASSIPRSLYNEQFF
TGTGCCAGTAGTATACCGCGGTCTCTCTACAATGAGCAGTTCTTC
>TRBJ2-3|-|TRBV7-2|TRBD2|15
CASSSSGGAADTQYF
TGTGCCAGCAGCTCCAGCGGGGGGGCCGCGGATACGCAGTATTTT
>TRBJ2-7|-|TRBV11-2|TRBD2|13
CASSQGLVYEQYF
TGTGCCAGCAGCCAGGGACTAGTTTACGAGCAGTACTTC
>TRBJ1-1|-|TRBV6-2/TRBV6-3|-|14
CASSYGSVNTEAFF
TGTGCCAGCAGTTACGGCAGTGTGAACACTGAAGCTTTCTTT
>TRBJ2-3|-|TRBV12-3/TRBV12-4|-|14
CASSLVGSTDTQYF
TGTGCCAGCAGTTTAGTTGGTAGCACAGATACGCAGTATTTT
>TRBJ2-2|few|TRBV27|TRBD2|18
CASSSPGLAGDNTGELFF
TGTGCCAGCAGTTCCCCGGGACTAGCGGGAGACAACACCGGGGAGCTGTTTTTT
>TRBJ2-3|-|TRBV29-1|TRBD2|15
CSVVWASGGGDTQYF
TGCAGCGTTGTCTGGGCTAGCGGGGGTGGAGATACGCAGTATTTT
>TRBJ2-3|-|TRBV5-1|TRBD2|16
CASSFSSGGPTDTQYF
TGCGCCAGCAGCTTCTCTAGCGGGGGGCCCACAGATACGCAGTATTTT
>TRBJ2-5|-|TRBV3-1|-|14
CASSPRARRETQYF
TGTGCCAGCAGCCCCCGGGCCAGGCGGGAGACCCAGTACTTC
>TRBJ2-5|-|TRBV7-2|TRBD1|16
CASSPRDRELWETQYF
TGTGCCAGCAGCCCCCGGGACAGGGAATTATGGGAGACCCAGTACTTC
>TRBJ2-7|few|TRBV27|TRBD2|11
CASSGGGEQYF
TGTGCCAGCAGTGGCGGGGGTGAGCAGTACTTC
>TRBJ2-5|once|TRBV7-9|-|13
CASSGPSQETQYF
TGTGCCAGCAGTGGACCTTCCCAAGAGACCCAGTACTTC
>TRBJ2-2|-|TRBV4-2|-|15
CASSQEQGYTGELFF
TGTGCCAGCAGCCAAGAGCAGGGGTACACCGGGGAGCTGTTTTTT
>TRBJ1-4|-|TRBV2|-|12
CASRAGREKLFF
TGTGCCAGCAGGGCCGGAAGGGAAAAACTGTTTTTT
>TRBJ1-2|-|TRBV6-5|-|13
CASIEGPGYGYTF
TGTGCCAGCATTGAGGGCCCGGGGTATGGCTACACCTTC
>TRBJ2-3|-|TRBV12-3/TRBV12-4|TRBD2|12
CASGGDTDTQYF
TGTGCCAGCGGGGGGGACACAGATACGCAGTATTTT
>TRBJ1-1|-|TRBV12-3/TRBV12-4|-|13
CASSLGGLGEAFF
TGTGCCAGCAGTTTAGGGGGGCTAGGTGAAGCTTTCTTT